This TCR beta chain came from a study of Tregs in tolerant kidney transplant recipients. The study, taken as a whole, reports: No direct test of biological reproducibility was done here. The small number of patients limits these findings pending further validation.

Thawed PBMCs were rested overnight at 37°C with about 220 IU/ml IL-2 before regulatory T cell sorting. The data were produced by immunoSEQ multiplex PCR, yet TCRdb's version contains in-frame clones alone and is incomplete. The sample gives tens of thousands of clones, 75% to 95% of which show up once; 0.6% to 0.7% is in the top ten. This CDR3 is built from 15 residues. The germline gives CDR1 SGDLS, CDR2 YYNGEE. After removal of 1 base from V and 5 bases from J, the junction contained 5 bases not matched to a gene. Details on this clone: Its antigen is unidentified.

V and J are TRBV9 and TRBJ2-5, with TRBD1 identical over 10 bases. Sequencing was done on a sample of Tregs from blood. The TCR comes from a human donor in good health. The CDR3 DNA sequence: TGTGCCAGCAGCGTAAGGGACAGGGGTGGGGAGACCCAGTACTTC. Its translation: CASSVRDRGGETQYF.